This section outlines one T cell receptor beta chain sequence together with its context. Profiled with immunoSEQ multiplex PCR; TCRdb holds only in-frame clones, not every one. The table has about 80,000 clones, around 94% seen once. The sample belongs to a study of technical replicates of blood from a few donors. This CDR3 is 14 amino acids long. CDR1 MNHEY and CDR2 SVGAGI come from the germline V gene. Trimming left V 3 bases short and J 5 bases short, with 14 bases between. Specimen: T cells isolated from PBMCs. The clonotype was recovered from a human donor in good health. The genes are TRBV6-5 and TRBJ2-7, with D tentatively TRBD1 (6 bases). The CDR3 spells CASSYMMGAHEQYF. In DNA form, the CDR3 reads TGTGCCAGCAGTTATATGATGGGGGCCCACGAGCAGTACTTC.